The TCR beta chain described here comes from a study of Ad26.COV2.S vaccination and SARS-CoV-2 variants. Regarding the study as a whole: While placebo recipients had lower spike-specific TCR breadth, vaccine recipients had more. Similar non-spike TCR breadth was seen in vaccine and placebo recipients.

Treatment denoted: some 19 received Ad26.COV2.S at low or high dose, single or two shots; roughly five received placebo; per-sample allocation not given. Samples analyzed were those drawn on day 63 after the first vaccine or placebo injection. Expressing Wuhan-strain SARS-CoV-2 spike, an Ad26 vector served as the vaccine. Some clones are missing from TCRdb's copy, which holds only in-frame ones; the method was immunoSEQ multiplex PCR. The sample consists of about 240,000 clones, roughly 90% of them appearing once. This clone was counted only a few times. Its cognate antigen is unknown. This CDR3 region has 15 residues. Looked up from germline, CDR1 is LGHDT and CDR2 is YNNKEL (reference sequence). The germline V and J ends were trimmed by 4 bases and 2 bases, with 15 bases remaining between them.

This receptor was taken from a person between 18 and 59 years old who received the Ad26.COV2.S COVID-19 vaccine or a placebo. The material was peripheral blood, obtained in a trial of Ad26.COV2.S vaccine versus placebo. The chain uses TRBV3-1 (or the pseudogene TRBV3-2) and TRBJ2-7; no clear D gene. As DNA, the CDR3 is TGTGCCAGCAGCCCCGGACGTACAAACACCTACGAGCAGTACTTC. It codes for CASSPGRTNTYEQYF.